This T cell receptor beta chain stems from a study of cytomegalovirus exposure and HLA in healthy donors (dated by TCRdb to 2017 to 2019). For context, the study as a whole: An earlier analysis of approximately 590 of the donors reported about 250 Gb of sequence data and roughly 110 million unique TCR beta sequences from approximately 180 million T cells. Approximately 310 gigabases of sequencing data and 70 million to 100 million unique TCR sequences were included in an early release covering about 700 HLA-typed donors. Of the 300 to 400 genotyped donors, 81% fell in the genetic ancestry cluster associated with self-reported Caucasian donors. The study aimed to test whether signatures of past pathogen exposure could be identified by cataloging public T cell receptors. The T cell repertoires of under 700 subjects were profiled by immunosequencing and related to cytomegalovirus serostatus. Besides the first cohort of hundreds of subjects, a separate validation cohort made up of over 100 different subjects was used. To predict cytomegalovirus infection status, the study brought together high-throughput TCR immunosequencing, statistical association of individual TCRs with disease status, and machine learning. A later analysis re-analyzed previously published TCR beta repertoires from 550 to 700 donors and added high-resolution HLA genotyping to study TCR occurrence patterns. Rather than using new phenotypic data, the later analysis identified candidate immune exposures from TCR beta sequences and from how often those sequences occurred across donors. In an earlier analysis of roughly 540 of the donors, high-throughput TCR beta sequencing was used to judge whether each TCR beta V gene segment behaved as functional or pseudogenic. Donor age, sex, ethnicity and CMV serostatus were collected together with the repertoire data. Genome-wide SNP genotypes for about 65% of the roughly 670 donors were used in a later genetic analysis, which treated that subset as a discovery cohort. Every discovery cohort repertoire had been produced on one sequencing platform. HLA typing included class I and class II loci at four-digit resolution. The number of donors typed differed by locus, with roughly 620-630 for A, B, C, DRB1 and DQB1, roughly 550 for DQA1, some 570 for DPA1, and under 490 for DPB1. Four to six DR-DQ haplotypes were handled as single units for association and clustering, since linkage in the cohort was strong. On average, around 240,000 unique TCR beta nucleotide sequences were sequenced per donor among 398 genotyped donors of the cohort, with about 17% of those sequences being non-productive.

The cohort consisted of 600 or so healthy bone marrow donors. At the time of sampling, every cohort member was nominally healthy, though immune exposures that went unrecorded were likely present. The donor tested CMV seronegative and was one of the 352 seronegative cohort members. A peripheral blood sample was collected from each donor, and TCR beta sequencing was performed on peripheral blood mononuclear cells. The Qiagen DNeasy Blood Extraction Kit was used to extract genomic DNA from the blood cell samples. The CDR3, cysteine through phenylalanine, is 12 amino acids long. Kept here is only the CDR3 DNA, which spans 36 bases and is read in frame from base 1. The germline V gene encodes CDR1 LNHDA and CDR2 SQIVND (reference sequence). V and J lose 11 bases and 8 bases, and a span of 18 bases separates them. Libraries were constructed by the immunoSEQ multiplex PCR assay. For the multiplex PCR, a mixture combining 60 forward primers for TCR Vbeta segments and 13 reverse primers for TCR Jbeta segments was used. The CDR3 region of rearranged TCR beta genes was amplified from genomic DNA with a multiplex PCR assay. The amplified TCR beta libraries were sequenced on the Illumina HiSeq System as 87-base-pair reads. Concerning the study's data processing: In a later analysis, tens of millions of unique TCR beta chains were counted across the roughly 670 repertoires, and around 10 million of these chains were shared by at least two donors. Raw reads were error-corrected and collapsed into unique sequences with a nearest-neighbor algorithm that merged closely related sequences to remove PCR and sequencing errors. V, D and J gene segments were assigned by aligning CDR3 sequences to IMGT reference sequences. For a sequence to be retained, a match of at least six nucleotides was required to both a V gene segment and a J gene segment. A rearrangement counted as productive if the CDR3 had no stop codons and remained in frame with V and J, and every other rearrangement counted as non-productive. CDR3 was defined according to IMGT convention as the region running from the second conserved V-encoded cysteine to the conserved J-encoded phenylalanine. Sequences without an unambiguous match to a single V gene segment were excluded from the earlier analysis of about 600 of the donors. An earlier analysis of over 450 of the donors classified V segments as functional when productive rearrangements were above 56.7% and as segregating when the standard deviation between donors was above 5%. A statistical classification framework was built for diagnosing cytomegalovirus status from the catalog of TCR beta chain sequences. V and J gene assignment, in a later analysis, came from comparing TCR nucleotide sequences with IMGT/GENE-DB human TR gene sequences. Using the TCRdist pipeline, a later analysis assigned CDR3 sequences along with most-parsimonious VDJ recombination scenarios. A later analysis defined each TCR beta chain by its CDR3 amino acid sequence plus V-gene family, and excluded reads lacking a unique V-gene family. A later analysis removed 500 to 600 highly shared, low-generation-probability nucleotide sequences to deal with suspected cross-contamination and a sequencing artifact. In a later analysis, a clonal expansion index was calculated for each public chain from normalized within-repertoire ranks of inferred template counts. A later analysis computed generation probabilities with a VDJ recombination model fitted to out-of-frame rearrangements, and checked the results against IGoR. In a later analysis, hypergeometric tests were used to score TCR-TCR, TCR-HLA and TCR-CMV co-occurrence, with a repertoire-size bias correction applied to TCR pairs. To estimate false discovery rates, a later analysis permuted the HLA or CMV assignments 20 times. In a later analysis, co-occurring TCRs were grouped with DBSCAN, and TCRdist sequence similarity was added when clustering was performed within HLA-allele-positive subsets. Co-occurrence clustering excluded repertoires with fewer than 30,000 or more than 120,000 public chains, plus five with anomalous nucleotide sharing. TCRdb stores this immuneACCESS table with in-frame sequences only. Part of the clones is absent; in the studies checked, under half of the shortfall reflects unresolved V genes, and no reason is known for the rest. V and J calls and clone size are given by that table; D and trimming were obtained from the DNA. The sample records about 190,000 clones, less than 85% of which are singletons. About 0.7% of the sample is taken by the ten largest.

A remark on this clone: The clone's antigen remains unknown. No qualities accompany the bases; no much larger clone lies one base away.

Broad study findings and their caveats: In an earlier analysis of approximately 590 of the donors, most TCR beta V segments appeared in productive rearrangements about 87% or about 30% of the time, broadly matching IMGT annotations. It was suggested by the authors that the approach could potentially be generalized to other disease states and immunological phenotypes. This cohort had only TCR beta chains sequenced, and the lack of alpha or paired-chain data limited which features could be detected. Because HLA typing was missing for some donors at each locus, association tests included only the typed subset. Some IMGT-functional V segments, including TRBV6-2 and TRBV6-3, could not be distinguished by the 87-base-pair reads and were therefore excluded. The sequencing pipeline was judged likely to have produced a cluster of highly shared sequence variants as a technical artifact. A later analysis found that most CMV-associated TCR beta chains appeared HLA-restricted, with HLA associations seemingly driven largely by CMV exposure. Some 16 rarely observed V segments, including chromosome 9 orphons, were excluded from the earlier analysis of about 610 of the donors because counts were too low. In both the original and validation cohorts, the classifier was reported to diagnose cytomegalovirus status with high specificity and sensitivity. A few of the identified cytomegalovirus-associated TCR beta chains were confirmed in vitro to be specific for cytomegalovirus antigens. At a false discovery rate of 0.05, a later analysis linked under 20,000 TCR beta sequences to specific HLA alleles. When HLA alleles, especially DR and DQ, strongly co-occurred, attributing TCR associations to individual alleles was difficult. A further reported finding was that TCR beta sequences accurately predicted the HLA-A and HLA-B alleles for most subjects in the first cohort. In a later analysis, several top co-occurrence clusters were reported to appear linked to parvovirus B19, influenza, CMV and Epstein-Barr virus. Sequencing depth was assumed to be roughly uniform across donors in the presence/absence analyses, though that assumption may not hold. Linkage disequilibrium might explain the correlated functional status among segregating V segments, but an unknown experimental factor could not be excluded. According to a later genetic analysis, donors in an Asian-associated ancestry cluster had fewer N-insertions in productive TCRs than the approximately 610-donor mean. Most TCR sequences were observed very rarely across donors, whereas some public TCRs were present in many individuals. A later analysis found that TCR association rates varied across HLA loci, with DRB1 alleles showing the most associated TCRs and HLA-C alleles the fewest. The study listed 164 TCR beta chains as associated with cytomegalovirus. For the cohort, immune exposure information was limited to CMV serostatus. V-gene and J-gene trimming of TCR beta chains was associated with a missense DCLRE1C variant in a later genetic analysis, and the association was replicated in an independent cohort. Compared with equally common non-associated chains, HLA-associated TCR beta chains in a later analysis were more clonally expanded and had lower generation probabilities.

In this chain, TRBV19 is recombined with TRBJ1-1; tentative D gene TRBD1, with 6 bases matching. The source is a boy aged 5-17 years in good health and CMV-seronegative. Sequences were obtained from PBMCs. The CDR3 reads CASSGAGSEAFF. The DNA sequence is as follows: TGTGCCTCCTCAGGGGCAGGATCGGAAGCTTTCTTT.